Below are 30 T cell receptor beta chains sequenced from a single sample in a study of T cells after posttransplantation cyclophosphamide. Clones were sequenced by immunoSEQ multiplex PCR, and TCRdb holds only the in-frame ones, with some missing. Of 6,000 to 8,000 clones detected, roughly 86% appear once; the ten largest clones hold roughly 22%. Treatment was busulfan-fludarabine conditioning, a marrow graft, and cyclophosphamide on days +3 and +4. The input for sequencing was PBMCs, taken after allogeneic stem cell transplant with posttransplant cyclophosphamide. These receptors were taken from a female patient between 50 and 59 years old who received an allogeneic stem cell transplant from a related donor, was CMV-positive, and had no GVHD. Some of the T cells may derive from the graft donor.

The sample holds one count of this clone. The CDR3 region is CASFRGDEQYF. CDR3 sequence (DNA): TGTGCCAGCTTTCGGGGTGACGAGCAGTACTTC. The gene calls are TRBV6-5 and TRBJ2-7, with D perhaps TRBD2 (5 bases). Trimming shortened V by 8 bases and J by 5 bases, and 10 bases separated the two germline ends. The CDR3 is made up of 11 amino acids. Germline lookup yields CDR1 MNHEY and CDR2 SVGAGI.

This clone was seen a handful of times. The chain couples TRBV7-8 to TRBJ2-7; 8 bases match TRBD2. CDR1 and CDR2 (germline): SGHVS, FQNEAQ. V was pared by 5 bases and J by 0 bases, with 9 bases of the junction left unmatched. CDR3 length: 16 residues. CDR3 nucleotides: TGTGCCAGCAGCCCCCAGGGCGGGGGGAGCTCCTACGAGCAGTACTTC. This translates into CASSPQGGGSSYEQYF.

The chain recombines TRBV9 with TRBJ1-2; D remains unclear. CDR3 length: 15 residues. Germline V lookup: CDR1 SGDLS, CDR2 YYNGEE. With 2 bases removed from V and 0 bases from J, the gap between germline ends came to 11 bases. CDR3 region: CASSVVRGSNYGYTF. The DNA of the CDR3 is TGTGCCAGCAGCGTGGTCCGAGGGTCTAACTATGGCTACACCTTC.

V and J are TRBV19 and TRBJ1-1; D perhaps matches TRBD1 (5 bases). Per germline, CDR1 LNHDA and CDR2 SQIVND (reference sequence). The ends were cut back, 3 bases at V and 2 bases at J, with 7 bases in the middle. The CDR3 covers 13 residues. CDR3 sequence: CASSMGPNTEAFF. For the CDR3, the DNA is TGTGCCAGTAGTATGGGGCCCAACACTGAAGCTTTCTTT.

The CDR3 bases are TGTGCCAGCAGTTTGTTCTTATTTGAAGCTTTCTTT. It is translated as CASSLFLFEAFF. This sequence joins TRBV2 and TRBJ1-1; D is ambiguous. V gave up 5 bases and J gave up 7 bases, with 11 bases separating them. CDR3 length: 12 residues. CDR1 and CDR2 from the germline V gene are SNHLY and FYNNEI.

A note on this clone: The same CDR3 can be traced to other DNA sequences in this sample. This rearrangement joins TRBV5-1 to TRBJ2-7, with D uncertain. Trimming cost V 0 bases and J 3 bases, with 4 bases left between them. Germline V gene lookup returns CDR1 SGHRS and CDR2 YFSETQ. The CDR3 contains 12 residues. CDR3 in amino acids: CASSLDNYEQYF. In DNA, the CDR3 is TGCGCCAGCAGCTTGGACAACTACGAGCAGTACTTC.

This chain uses TRBV7-9 with TRBJ2-2; D perhaps matches TRBD1 (5 bases). The CDR3 spans 15 residues. Trimming cost V 1 base and J 4 bases, with 10 bases left between them. From germline, CDR1 is SEHNR and CDR2 FQNEAQ (reference sequence). CDR3 sequence (DNA): TGTGCCAGCAGCTTAGTGGCAGGGATCACCGGGGAGCTGTTTTTT. It yields the protein CASSLVAGITGELFF.

The genes are TRBV12-5 and TRBJ2-3, with D tentatively TRBD2 (6 bases). Trimming took off 2 bases at V and 0 bases at J, with 12 bases between the two ends. CDR1 LGHNT and CDR2 FRNRAP come from the germline V gene. There are 16 residues in the CDR3. The CDR3, as DNA: TGTGCTAGTGGTTTGCTCGTAGCGGTTAGCACAGATACGCAGTATTTT. Its protein is CASGLLVAVSTDTQYF.

This clone was seen a few times. The genes are TRBV2 and TRBJ2-5, with 7 bases that match TRBD1. Germline lookup yields CDR1 SNHLY and CDR2 FYNNEI. Trimming cost V 6 bases and J 4 bases; bases outside gene matches: 14. The CDR3 is 16 amino acids. The DNA for the CDR3 is TGTGCCAGCAGCCCTCCCCCGCAGGGGGTTCGAGAGACCCAGTACTTC. Its protein is CASSPPPQGVRETQYF.

The chain joins TRBV25-1 to TRBJ2-3, with D unresolved. V lost 1 base and J lost 2, with 7 bases in between. This CDR3 is 14 amino acids long. Germline CDR1 reads MGHDK; CDR2 reads SYGVNS. As DNA, the CDR3 is TGTGCCAGCAGTGAATTCCCACTCACAGATACGCAGTATTTT. It specifies CASSEFPLTDTQYF. The whole variable domain, remainder taken from reference TRBV25-1 and TRBJ2-3, is EADIYQTPRYLVIGTGKKITLECSQTMGHDKMYWYQQDPGMELHLIHYSYGVNSTEKGDLSSESTVSRIRTEHFPLTLESARPSHTSQYLCASSEFPLTDTQYFGPGTRLTVL.

The chain links TRBV5-5 to TRBJ1-3, with 8 bases identical to TRBD1. The CDR3 is 14 amino acids. V trimming: 6 bases; J trimming: 1 base; junction bases outside the gene matches: 3. Germline V gene data show CDR1 as SGHKS and CDR2 as YYEKEE (reference sequence). The DNA for the CDR3 is TGTGCCAGCACCACAGGGGGTTCTGGAAACACCATATATTTT. Its translation is CASTTGGSGNTIYF.

Only a few counts were recorded for this clone. The chain has TRBV6-5 and TRBJ2-7, with D unclear. In germline, CDR1 is MNHEY, CDR2 SVGAGI. This CDR3 comprises 11 residues. The V end lost 6 bases, the J end lost 3 bases, and 6 bases lay between the germline ends. CDR3 protein: CASSPLYEQYF. For the CDR3, the DNA is TGTGCCAGCAGCCCTCTCTACGAGCAGTACTTC.

Concerning this clone: Other nucleotide sequences from this sample produce the same CDR3. This sequence joins TRBV19 and TRBJ2-5; perhaps TRBD1 as D (5 bases). CDR1 LNHDA and CDR2 SQIVND come from the germline V gene (reference sequence). The V and J ends lost 3 bases and 3 bases respectively, with 8 bases between them. The CDR3 runs 13 residues. CDR3 loop: CASSIRQKETQYF. CDR3 bases: TGTGCCAGTAGTATTAGACAGAAAGAGACCCAGTACTTC. Full variable domain (remainder filled in from reference TRBV19 and TRBJ2-5): DGGITQSPKYLFRKEGQNVTLSCEQNLNHDAMYWYRQDPGQGLRLIYYSQIVNDFQKGDIAEGYSVSREKKESFPLTVTSAQKNPTAFYLCASSIRQKETQYFGPGTRLLVL.

V gene TRBV2 combines with J gene TRBJ1-2, with unresolved D. Trimming left V 6 bases short and J 0 bases short, with 20 bases between. Germline CDR1 is SNHLY and CDR2 is FYNNEI. This CDR3 comprises 17 residues. CDR3 in DNA: TGTGCCAGCAGGGATGTAAGGAGAGTCCAAGCTAACTATGGCTACACCTTC. It yields the protein CASRDVRRVQANYGYTF.

The sample holds a few counts of this clone. The chain has TRBV6-4 and TRBJ2-7; D may be TRBD1 (6 bases). CDR1 is MRHNA, CDR2 SNTAGT, per germline. The CDR3 has 14 residues. V was cut by 6 bases and J by 3 bases, with 15 bases left in between. The CDR3 loop reads CASSAGTRGYEQYF. CDR3 bases: TGTGCCAGCAGCGCCGGGACAAGAGGCTACGAGCAGTACTTC.

The V and J genes are TRBV28 and TRBJ1-2, with 11 bases lining up with TRBD1. J gave up 4 bases and V 2 bases, and 6 bases lay outside the gene matches. CDR3 length equals 16 residues. Germline CDR1 MDHEN, CDR2 SYDVKM. The CDR3 sequence: CASSLGGGQGGYGYTF. As DNA, the CDR3 is TGTGCCAGCAGTTTAGGGGGGGGACAGGGGGGCTATGGCTACACCTTC.

This clone was seen only a few times. The chain links TRBV10-3 to TRBJ2-2; TRBD1 agrees at 8 bases. Germline V gene sequence: CDR1 ENHRY, CDR2 SYGVKD. V dropped 6 bases and J dropped 3; count of bases not matched to a gene: 0. The CDR3 has 13 amino acids. As DNA, the CDR3 is TGTGCCATCAGGGACAGGGACACCGGGGAGCTGTTTTTT. This encodes CAIRDRDTGELFF.

The chain employs TRBV28 and TRBJ2-7; 11 positions agree with TRBD2. V dropped 7 bases and J dropped 3; count of bases not matched to a gene: 8. CDR1 is MDHEN and CDR2 is SYDVKM in the germline V gene. The CDR3 covers 15 residues. Here the CDR3 reads CASTSRGLAVYEQYF. DNA of the CDR3: TGTGCCAGCACCTCCCGGGGACTAGCGGTCTACGAGCAGTACTTC.

The table lists this clone with a few counts. The chain employs TRBV5-1 and TRBJ1-2, with a tentative D call TRBD1 (6 bases). CDR1 is SGHRS, CDR2 YFSETQ, per germline. CDR3 size: 12 residues. Between the trimmed V and J ends, which lost 4 bases and 6 bases, there was a span of 10 bases. The CDR3 protein is CASSREGDGYTF. In nucleotides, the CDR3 is TGCGCCAGCAGCCGAGAGGGGGATGGCTACACCTTC. Based on the CDR3 plus reference TRBV5-1 and TRBJ1-2, the full variable domain is KAGVTQTPRYLIKTRGQQVTLSCSPISGHRSVSWYQQTPGQGLQFLFEYFSETQRNKGNFPGRFSGRQFSNSRSEMNVSTLELGDSALYLCASSREGDGYTFGSGTRLTVV.

V usage is TRBV7-2 and J usage is TRBJ1-1, with no clear D. V was shortened by 7 bases and J by 0 bases, with 15 bases between the two germline ends. From germline, CDR1 is SGHTA and CDR2 FQGNSA. This CDR3 comprises 15 residues. As DNA, the CDR3 is TGTGCCAGCAATATAGGTGCGGGAATGAACACTGAAGCTTTCTTT. The encoded protein is CASNIGAGMNTEAFF.

The chain is built from TRBV4-1 and TRBJ2-3, with 11 bases aligning to TRBD2. The CDR3 runs to 16 residues. The V gene's germline CDR1 is MGHRA and CDR2 YSYEKL. Trimming removed 1 base from V and 2 bases from J; junction bases left unmatched: 2. CDR3 amino acids: CASSQGLAGNTDTQYF. CDR3 in DNA: TGCGCCAGCAGCCAAGGACTAGCGGGAAACACAGATACGCAGTATTTT.

The chain couples TRBV9 to TRBJ1-5; maybe TRBD1 (5 bases). The CDR3 sequence is 15 residues long. The germline CDR1 and CDR2 sequences are SGDLS and YYNGEE. V was cut by 0 bases and J by 5 bases, with 12 bases left in between. CDR3: CASSVAPGRDQPQHF. In nucleotides, the CDR3 is TGTGCCAGCAGCGTAGCTCCAGGCAGGGATCAGCCCCAGCATTTT.

The chain is built from TRBV27 and TRBJ2-7, with TRBD2 matching 8 bases. V shed 6 bases, J shed 1 base, and the junction held 5 bases outside the gene matches. CDR1 and CDR2 from the germline V gene are MNHEY and SMNVEV (reference sequence). The CDR3 consists of 14 residues. The CDR3 loop is CASRRIAGSYEQYF. DNA of the CDR3: TGTGCCAGCAGAAGAATAGCGGGATCCTACGAGCAGTACTTC.

The chain uses TRBV5-1 and TRBJ1-1; D call uncertain. Germline assignment: CDR1 SGHRS and CDR2 YFSETQ. CDR3 length: 14 residues. Trimming removed 3 bases at V and 0 bases at J, with 9 bases between. CDR3 sequence reads: CASSSDPVNTEAFF. The CDR3 nucleotides read TGCGCCAGCAGCTCAGATCCAGTGAACACTGAAGCTTTCTTT.

J is TRBJ1-1 and V is TRBV9; no definite D call. V lost 3 bases, J lost 10 bases, and 19 bases lay in between. This CDR3 is built from 14 residues. Per germline, CDR1 SGDLS and CDR2 YYNGEE. The CDR3 reads CASSARNRGQRAFF. CDR3 in DNA: TGTGCCAGCAGCGCCCGGAATCGAGGCCAGAGAGCTTTCTTT.

The gene calls are TRBV12-5 and TRBJ1-1; D may be TRBD1 (6 bases). Germline V gene data show CDR1 as LGHNT and CDR2 as FRNRAP. Trimming took off 2 bases at V and 5 bases at J, with 18 bases between the two ends. The CDR3 sequence is 16 residues long. CDR3 sequence: CASGLNSRGGATEAFF. As DNA, the CDR3 is TGTGCTAGTGGTTTGAACTCCCGGGGGGGGGCAACTGAAGCTTTCTTT. Variable domain in full (rest from reference TRBV12-5 and TRBJ1-1): DARVTQTPRHKVTEMGQEVTMRCQPILGHNTVFWYRQTMMQGLELLAYFRNRAPLDDSGMPKDRFSAEMPDATLATLKIQPSEPRDSAVYFCASGLNSRGGATEAFFGQGTRLTVV.

This chain connects TRBV19 to TRBJ2-2; the match to TRBD2 covers 12 bases. CDR3 length: 13 residues. Germline V CDR1 and CDR2: LNHDA, SQIVND (reference sequence). V lost 7 bases to trimming and J lost 7 bases; unmatched junction nucleotides: 1. CDR3: CASTGLAGGELFF. DNA for the CDR3: TGTGCCAGTACGGGACTAGCGGGCGGGGAGCTGTTTTTT.

CDR3 nucleotide sequence: TGTGCCAGCAGTTTGGGGCAGGGTTCTATCTATGGCTACACCTTC. Translated, it gives CASSLGQGSIYGYTF. The V gene is TRBV28, the J gene TRBJ1-2; D is perhaps TRBD1 (5 bases). Germline loops: CDR1 MDHEN, CDR2 SYDVKM. This CDR3 is built from 15 residues. V was clipped by 3 bases and J by 4 bases, with 15 bases between them.

This chain's CDR3 is CASSALQGSNTEAFF. The CDR3 nucleotides are TGCGCCAGCAGCGCACTACAGGGGTCGAACACTGAAGCTTTCTTT. The chain uses TRBV5-1 and TRBJ1-1, with TRBD1 identical over 7 bases. The CDR3 covers 15 residues. In germline, CDR1 is SGHRS, CDR2 YFSETQ. The trim removed 4 bases at V and 1 base at J, leaving 7 bases unmatched. The full variable domain, completed using reference TRBV5-1 and TRBJ1-1, is KAGVTQTPRYLIKTRGQQVTLSCSPISGHRSVSWYQQTPGQGLQFLFEYFSETQRNKGNFPGRFSGRQFSNSRSEMNVSTLELGDSALYLCASSALQGSNTEAFFGQGTRLTVV.

The genes are TRBV6-1 and TRBJ2-1; 11 bases align to TRBD2. The CDR3 totals 15 residues. The ends lost 7 bases at V and 3 bases at J; junction bases unmatched: 5. Germline assignment: CDR1 MNHNS and CDR2 SASEGT. The CDR3 loop reads CASIQGLAGYNEQFF. CDR3 DNA sequence: TGTGCCAGCATTCAAGGACTAGCGGGCTACAATGAGCAGTTCTTC.